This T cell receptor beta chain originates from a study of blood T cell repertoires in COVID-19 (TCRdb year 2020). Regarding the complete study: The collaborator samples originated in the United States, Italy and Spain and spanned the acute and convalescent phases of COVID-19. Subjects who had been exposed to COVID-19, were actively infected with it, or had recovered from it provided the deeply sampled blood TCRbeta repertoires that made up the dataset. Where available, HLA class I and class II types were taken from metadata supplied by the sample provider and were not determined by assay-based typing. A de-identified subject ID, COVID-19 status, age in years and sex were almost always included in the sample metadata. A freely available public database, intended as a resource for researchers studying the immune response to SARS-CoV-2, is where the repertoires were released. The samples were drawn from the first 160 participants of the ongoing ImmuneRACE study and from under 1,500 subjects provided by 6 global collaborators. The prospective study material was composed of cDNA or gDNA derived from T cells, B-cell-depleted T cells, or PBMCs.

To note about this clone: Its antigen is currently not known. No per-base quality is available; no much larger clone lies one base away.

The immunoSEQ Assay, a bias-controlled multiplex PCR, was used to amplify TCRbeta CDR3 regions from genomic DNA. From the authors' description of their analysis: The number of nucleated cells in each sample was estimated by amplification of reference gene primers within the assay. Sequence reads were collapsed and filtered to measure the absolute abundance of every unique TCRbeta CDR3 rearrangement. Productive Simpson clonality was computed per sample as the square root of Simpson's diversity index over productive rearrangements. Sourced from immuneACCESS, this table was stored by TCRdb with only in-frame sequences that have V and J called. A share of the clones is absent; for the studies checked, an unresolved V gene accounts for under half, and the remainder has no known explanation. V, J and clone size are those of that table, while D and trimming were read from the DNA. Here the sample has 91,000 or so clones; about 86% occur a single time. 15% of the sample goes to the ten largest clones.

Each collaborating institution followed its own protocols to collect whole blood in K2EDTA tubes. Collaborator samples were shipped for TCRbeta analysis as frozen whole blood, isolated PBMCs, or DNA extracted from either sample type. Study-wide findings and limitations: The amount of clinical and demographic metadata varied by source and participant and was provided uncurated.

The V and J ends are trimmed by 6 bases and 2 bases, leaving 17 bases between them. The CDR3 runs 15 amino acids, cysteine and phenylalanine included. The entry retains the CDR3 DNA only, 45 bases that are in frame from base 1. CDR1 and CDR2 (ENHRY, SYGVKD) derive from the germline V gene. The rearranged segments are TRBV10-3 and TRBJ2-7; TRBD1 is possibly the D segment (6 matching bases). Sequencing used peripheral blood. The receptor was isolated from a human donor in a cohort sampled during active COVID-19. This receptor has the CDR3 CAISPEGTPAYEQYF. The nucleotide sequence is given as TGTGCCATCAGCCCAGAGGGGACACCTGCCTACGAGCAGTACTTC.